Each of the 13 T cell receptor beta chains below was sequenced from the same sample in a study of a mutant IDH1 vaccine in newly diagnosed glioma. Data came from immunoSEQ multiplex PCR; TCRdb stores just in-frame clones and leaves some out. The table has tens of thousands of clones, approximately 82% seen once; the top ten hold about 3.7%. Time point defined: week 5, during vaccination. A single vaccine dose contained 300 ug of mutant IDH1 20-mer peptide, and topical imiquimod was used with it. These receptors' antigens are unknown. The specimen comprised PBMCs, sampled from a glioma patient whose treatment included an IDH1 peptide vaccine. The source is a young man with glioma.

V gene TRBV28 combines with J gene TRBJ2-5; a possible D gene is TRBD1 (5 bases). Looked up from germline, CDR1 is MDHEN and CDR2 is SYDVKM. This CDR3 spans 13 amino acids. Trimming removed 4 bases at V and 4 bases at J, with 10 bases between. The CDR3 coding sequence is TGTGCCAGCAGTTCACAGGAGTCAGAGACCCAGTACTTC. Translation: CASSSQESETQYF.

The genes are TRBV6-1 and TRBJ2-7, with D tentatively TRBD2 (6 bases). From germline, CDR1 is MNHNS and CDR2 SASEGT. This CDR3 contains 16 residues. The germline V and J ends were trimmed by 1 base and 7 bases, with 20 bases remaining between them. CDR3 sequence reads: CASSEVRSPIGREQYF. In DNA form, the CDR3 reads TGTGCCAGCAGTGAAGTCCGGAGCCCCATCGGGAGAGAGCAGTACTTC.

The CDR3 DNA is TGCAGCGCAGGAAGGGATCGGACAGATACGCAGTATTTT. Protein sequence: CSAGRDRTDTQYF. The chain is built from TRBV29-1 and TRBJ2-3; D call uncertain. The CDR3 is 13 residues long. The V end lost 7 bases, the J end lost 3 bases, and 14 bases lay between the germline ends. Looked up from germline, CDR1 is SQVTM and CDR2 is ANQGSEA.

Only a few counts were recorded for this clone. CDR3 sequence reads: CASSKIRRDRVNTGELFF. The CDR3 region has the DNA TGCGCCAGCAGCAAAATTCGCCGAGACAGGGTGAACACCGGGGAGCTGTTTTTT. This sequence joins TRBV5-1 and TRBJ2-2; the match to TRBD1 covers 7 bases. The V segment lost 4 bases and the J segment 1 base; nucleotides outside the gene matches: 13. Germline CDR1 and CDR2: SGHRS and YFSETQ. The CDR3 is made up of 18 amino acids.

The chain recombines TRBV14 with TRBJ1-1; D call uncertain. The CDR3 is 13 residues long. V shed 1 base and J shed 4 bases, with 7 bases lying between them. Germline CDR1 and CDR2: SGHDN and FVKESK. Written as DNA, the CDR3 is TGTGCCAGCAGCCAAGGGATGGGCACTGAAGCTTTCTTT. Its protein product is CASSQGMGTEAFF.

CDR3 DNA: TGTGCCAGCAGTTTACTCGGGGGAACCGGGCCCCAGCATTTT. Translating it yields CASSLLGGTGPQHF. This chain links TRBV28 with TRBJ1-5; weak D call: TRBD1 (5 bases). Per the germline V gene, CDR1 is MDHEN and CDR2 is SYDVKM. V was trimmed by 2 bases and J by 9 bases, leaving 14 bases between them. CDR3 size: 14 residues.

The CDR3 coding sequence is TGTGCCAGCAGCTTAGGGCCGCGGCGGGGGACCTACGAGCAGTACTTC. It encodes CASSLGPRRGTYEQYF. V and J are TRBV7-2 and TRBJ2-7; 7 positions agree with TRBD2. Unmatched junction bases numbered 8, after V lost 1 base and J lost 2 bases. CDR3 length: 16 amino acids. Germline assignment: CDR1 SGHTA and CDR2 FQGNSA.

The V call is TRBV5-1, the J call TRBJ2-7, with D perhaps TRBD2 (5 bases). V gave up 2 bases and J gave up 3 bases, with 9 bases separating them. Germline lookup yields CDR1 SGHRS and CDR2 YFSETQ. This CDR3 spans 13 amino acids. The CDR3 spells CASSLNSGYEQYF. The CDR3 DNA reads TGCGCCAGCAGCTTAAACAGCGGCTACGAGCAGTACTTC.

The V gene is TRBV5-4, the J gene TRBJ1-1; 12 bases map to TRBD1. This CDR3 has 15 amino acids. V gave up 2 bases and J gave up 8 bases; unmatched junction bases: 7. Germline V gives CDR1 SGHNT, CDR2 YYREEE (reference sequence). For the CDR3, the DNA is TGTGCCAGCAGCTTAGGGGGGGACAGGGGGCCAGAAGCTTTCTTT. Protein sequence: CASSLGGDRGPEAFF.

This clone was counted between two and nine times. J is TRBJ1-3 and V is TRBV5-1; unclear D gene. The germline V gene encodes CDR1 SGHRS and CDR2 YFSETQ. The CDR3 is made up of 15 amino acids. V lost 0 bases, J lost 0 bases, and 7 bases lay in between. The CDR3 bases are TGCGCCAGCAGCTTGGAGGGAGGCTCTGGAAACACCATATATTTT. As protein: CASSLEGGSGNTIYF.

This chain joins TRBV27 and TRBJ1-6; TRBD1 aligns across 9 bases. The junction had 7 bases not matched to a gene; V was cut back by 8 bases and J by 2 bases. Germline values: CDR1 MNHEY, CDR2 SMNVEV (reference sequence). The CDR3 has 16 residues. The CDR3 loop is CASRAGTGTYNSPLHF. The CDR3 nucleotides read TGTGCCAGCCGGGCCGGGACAGGGACCTATAATTCACCCCTCCACTTT.

The CDR3 is CAWSMRVHSGNTIYF. DNA of the CDR3: TGTGCCTGGAGTATGCGGGTCCACTCTGGAAACACCATATATTTT. The chain carries TRBV30 and TRBJ1-3; D gene uncertain. The CDR3 consists of 15 residues. The V and J ends lost 2 bases and 0 bases respectively, with 11 bases between them. Germline loops: CDR1 GTSNPN, CDR2 SVGIG (reference sequence). Filled out from reference TRBV30 and TRBJ1-3, the complete variable domain reads SQTIHQWPATLVQPVGSPLSLECTVEGTSNPNLYWYRQAAGRGLQLLFYSVGIGQISSEVPQNLSASRPQDRQFILSSKKLLLSDSGFYLCAWSMRVHSGNTIYFGEGSWLTVV.

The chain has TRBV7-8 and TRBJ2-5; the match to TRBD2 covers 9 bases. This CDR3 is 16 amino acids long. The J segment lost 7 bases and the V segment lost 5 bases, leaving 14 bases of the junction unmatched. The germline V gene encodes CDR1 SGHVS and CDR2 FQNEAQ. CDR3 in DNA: TGTGCCAGCAGCACCTTCGGACTAGCGATAAAAGGGACCCAGTACTTC. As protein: CASSTFGLAIKGTQYF.